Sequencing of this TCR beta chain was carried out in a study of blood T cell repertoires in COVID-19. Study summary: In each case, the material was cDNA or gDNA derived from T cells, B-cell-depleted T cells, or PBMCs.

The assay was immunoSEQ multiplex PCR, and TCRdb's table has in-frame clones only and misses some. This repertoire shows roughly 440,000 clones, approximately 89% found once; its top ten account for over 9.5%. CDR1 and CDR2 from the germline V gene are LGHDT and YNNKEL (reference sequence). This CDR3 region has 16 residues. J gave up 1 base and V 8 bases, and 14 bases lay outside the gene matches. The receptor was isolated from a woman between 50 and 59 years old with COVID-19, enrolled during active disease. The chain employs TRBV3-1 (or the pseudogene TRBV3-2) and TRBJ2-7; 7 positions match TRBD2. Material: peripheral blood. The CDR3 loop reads CASPHPRAGPSYEQYF. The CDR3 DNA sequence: TGTGCCAGCCCCCACCCGAGAGCGGGGCCTTCCTACGAGCAGTACTTC.